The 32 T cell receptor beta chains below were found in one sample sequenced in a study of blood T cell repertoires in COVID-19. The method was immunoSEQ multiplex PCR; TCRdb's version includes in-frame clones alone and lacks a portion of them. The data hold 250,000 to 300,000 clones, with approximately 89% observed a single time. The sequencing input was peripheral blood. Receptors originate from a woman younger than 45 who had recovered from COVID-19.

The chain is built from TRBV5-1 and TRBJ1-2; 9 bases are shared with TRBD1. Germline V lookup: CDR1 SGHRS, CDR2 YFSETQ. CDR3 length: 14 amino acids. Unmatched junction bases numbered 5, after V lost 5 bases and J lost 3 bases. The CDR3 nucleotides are TGCGCCAGCAGGGTCCGACAGGGGGACTATGGCTACACCTTC. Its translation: CASRVRQGDYGYTF.

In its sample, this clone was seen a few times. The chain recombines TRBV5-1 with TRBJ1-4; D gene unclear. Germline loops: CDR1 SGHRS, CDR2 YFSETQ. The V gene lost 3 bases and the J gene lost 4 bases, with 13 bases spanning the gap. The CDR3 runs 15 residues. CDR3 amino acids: CASSSEAQLNEKLFF. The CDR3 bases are TGCGCCAGCAGCTCCGAGGCGCAGCTTAATGAAAAACTGTTTTTT.

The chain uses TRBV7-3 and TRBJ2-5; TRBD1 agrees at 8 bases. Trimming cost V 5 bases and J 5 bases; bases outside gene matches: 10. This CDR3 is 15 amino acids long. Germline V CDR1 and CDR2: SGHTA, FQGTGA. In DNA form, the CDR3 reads TGTGCCAGCAGCCCCCGTGCAGGGGGCACGGAGACCCAGTACTTC. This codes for CASSPRAGGTETQYF.

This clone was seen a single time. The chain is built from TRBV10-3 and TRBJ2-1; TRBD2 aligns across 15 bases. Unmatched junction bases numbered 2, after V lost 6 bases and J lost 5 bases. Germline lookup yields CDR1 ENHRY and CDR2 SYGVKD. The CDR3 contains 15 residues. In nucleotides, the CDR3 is TGTGCCATCAGCGGGACTAGCGGGGGGAACAATGAGCAGTTCTTC. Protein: CAISGTSGGNNEQFF.

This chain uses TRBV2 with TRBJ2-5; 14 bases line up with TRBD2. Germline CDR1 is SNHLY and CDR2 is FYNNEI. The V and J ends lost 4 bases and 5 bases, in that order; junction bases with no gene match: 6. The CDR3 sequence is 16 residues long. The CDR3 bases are TGTGCCAGCAGTGGTAGACTAGCGGGGGGGATTGAGACCCAGTACTTC. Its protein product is CASSGRLAGGIETQYF.

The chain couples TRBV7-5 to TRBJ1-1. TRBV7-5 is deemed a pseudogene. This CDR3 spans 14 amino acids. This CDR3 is CARSLYAANTEAFF. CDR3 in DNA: TGTGCCAGAAGCTTATATGCGGCAAACACTGAAGCTTTCTTT.

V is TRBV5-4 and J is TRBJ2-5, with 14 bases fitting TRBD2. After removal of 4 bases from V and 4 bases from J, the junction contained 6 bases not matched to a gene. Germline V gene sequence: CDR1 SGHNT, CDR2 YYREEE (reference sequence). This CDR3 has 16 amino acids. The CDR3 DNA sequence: TGTGCCAGCAGCGGACTAGCGGGGGGCCGGTTAGAGACCCAGTACTTC. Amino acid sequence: CASSGLAGGRLETQYF.

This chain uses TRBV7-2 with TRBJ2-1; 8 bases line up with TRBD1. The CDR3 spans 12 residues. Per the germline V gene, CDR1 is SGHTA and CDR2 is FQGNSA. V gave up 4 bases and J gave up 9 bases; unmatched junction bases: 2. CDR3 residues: CASSSDRAEQFF. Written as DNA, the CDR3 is TGTGCCAGCAGCTCGGACAGGGCTGAGCAGTTCTTC.

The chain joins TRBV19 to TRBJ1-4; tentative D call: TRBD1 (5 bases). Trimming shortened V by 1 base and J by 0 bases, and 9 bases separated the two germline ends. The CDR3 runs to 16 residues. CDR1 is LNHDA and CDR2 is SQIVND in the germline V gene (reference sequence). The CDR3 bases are TGTGCCAGTAGTATAGCCAGGGTTGCAACTAATGAAAAACTGTTTTTT. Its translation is CASSIARVATNEKLFF.

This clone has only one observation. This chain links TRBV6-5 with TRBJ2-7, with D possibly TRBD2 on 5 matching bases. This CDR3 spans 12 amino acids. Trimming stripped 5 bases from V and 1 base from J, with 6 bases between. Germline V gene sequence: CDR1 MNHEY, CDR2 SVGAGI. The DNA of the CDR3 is TGTGCCAGCAGTCCGGGATCCTACGAGCAGTACTTC. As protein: CASSPGSYEQYF.

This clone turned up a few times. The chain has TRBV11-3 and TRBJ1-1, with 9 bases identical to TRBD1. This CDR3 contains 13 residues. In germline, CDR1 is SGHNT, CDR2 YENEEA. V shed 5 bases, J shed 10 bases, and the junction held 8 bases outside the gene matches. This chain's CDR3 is CASSRDRVSGAFF. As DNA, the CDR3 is TGTGCCAGCAGCCGGGACAGGGTGAGTGGAGCTTTCTTT.

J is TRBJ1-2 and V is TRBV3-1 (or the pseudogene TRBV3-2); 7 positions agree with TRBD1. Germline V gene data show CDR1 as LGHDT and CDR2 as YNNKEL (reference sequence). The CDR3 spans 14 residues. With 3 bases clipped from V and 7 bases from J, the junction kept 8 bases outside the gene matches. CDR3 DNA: TGTGCCAGCAGCCAGGGTAGACAGGGCCGTGGCTACACCTTC. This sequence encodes CASSQGRQGRGYTF.

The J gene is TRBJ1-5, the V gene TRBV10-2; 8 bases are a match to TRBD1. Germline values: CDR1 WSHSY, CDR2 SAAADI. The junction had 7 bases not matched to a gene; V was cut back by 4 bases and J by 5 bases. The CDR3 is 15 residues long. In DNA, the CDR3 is TGCGCCAGCAGTGCAGTTAACAGGGGGGATCAGCCCCAGCATTTT. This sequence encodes CASSAVNRGDQPQHF.

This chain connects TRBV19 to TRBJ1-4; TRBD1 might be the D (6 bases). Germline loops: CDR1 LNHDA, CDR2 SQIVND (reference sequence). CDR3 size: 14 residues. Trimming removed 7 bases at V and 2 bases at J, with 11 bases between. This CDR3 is CASTNRDTNEKLFF. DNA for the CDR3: TGTGCCAGTACAAACAGGGACACTAATGAAAAACTGTTTTTT.

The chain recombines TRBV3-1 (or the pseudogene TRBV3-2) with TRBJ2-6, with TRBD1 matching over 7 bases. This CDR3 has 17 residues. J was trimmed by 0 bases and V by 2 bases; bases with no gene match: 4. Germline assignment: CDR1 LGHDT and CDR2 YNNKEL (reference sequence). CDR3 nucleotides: TGTGCCAGCAGCCAAACCCGGGACAGCTCTGGGGCCAACGTCCTGACTTTC. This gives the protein CASSQTRDSSGANVLTF.

CDR3 in DNA: TGTGCCAGCAGCTCGGACAGGGGATCATACGAGCAGTACTTC. It encodes CASSSDRGSYEQYF. The J gene is TRBJ2-7, the V gene TRBV7-2, with 9 bases aligning to TRBD1. CDR3 length: 14 amino acids. Per germline, CDR1 SGHTA and CDR2 FQGNSA. J was trimmed by 4 bases and V by 4 bases; bases with no gene match: 5.

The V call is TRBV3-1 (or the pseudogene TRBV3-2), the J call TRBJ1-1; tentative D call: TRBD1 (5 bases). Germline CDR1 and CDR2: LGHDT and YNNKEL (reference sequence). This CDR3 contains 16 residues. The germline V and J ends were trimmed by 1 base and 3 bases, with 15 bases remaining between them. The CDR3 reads CASSQAGGGSDTEAFF. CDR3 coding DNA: TGTGCCAGCAGCCAAGCTGGGGGGGGTTCGGACACTGAAGCTTTCTTT.

The CDR3 nucleotides read TGTGCCAGCAGTTTATTTCGGGGACAGGGGGGTCGTGGCTACACCTTC. It translates to CASSLFRGQGGRGYTF. The V gene is TRBV28, the J gene TRBJ1-2; 11 nucleotides line up with TRBD1. Trimming at V came to 1 base and at J to 7 bases, leaving 8 bases not matched to a gene. This CDR3 comprises 16 residues. CDR1 and CDR2 (germline): MDHEN, SYDVKM.

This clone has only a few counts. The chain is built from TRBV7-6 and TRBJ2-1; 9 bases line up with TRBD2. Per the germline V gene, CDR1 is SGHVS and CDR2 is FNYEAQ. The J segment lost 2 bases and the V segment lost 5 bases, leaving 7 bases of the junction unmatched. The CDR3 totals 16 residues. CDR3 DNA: TGTGCCAGCAGCCGAAATAGCGGGGGCGCCTACAATGAGCAGTTCTTC. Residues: CASSRNSGGAYNEQFF.

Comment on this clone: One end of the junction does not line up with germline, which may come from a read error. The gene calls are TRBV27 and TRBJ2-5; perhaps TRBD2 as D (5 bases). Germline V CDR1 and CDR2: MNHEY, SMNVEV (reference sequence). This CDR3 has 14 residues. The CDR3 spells CASSPRAGREAQYF. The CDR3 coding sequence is TGTGCCAGCAGCCCGCGGGCCGGAAGAGAGGCCCAGTACTTC.

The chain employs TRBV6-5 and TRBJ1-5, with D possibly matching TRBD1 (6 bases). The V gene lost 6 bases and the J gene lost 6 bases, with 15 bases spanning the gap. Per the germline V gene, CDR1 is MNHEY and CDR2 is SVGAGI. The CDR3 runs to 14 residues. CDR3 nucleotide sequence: TGTGCCAGCAGGCAGGACAGTTTGACTCAGCCCCAGCATTTT. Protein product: CASRQDSLTQPQHF.

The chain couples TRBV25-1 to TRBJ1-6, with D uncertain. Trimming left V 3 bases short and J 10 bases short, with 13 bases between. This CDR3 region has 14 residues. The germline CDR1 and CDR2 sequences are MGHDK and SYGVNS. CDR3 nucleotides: TGTGCCAGCAGTGATCCCCCCAAGGAGTCACCCCTCCACTTT. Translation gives CASSDPPKESPLHF.

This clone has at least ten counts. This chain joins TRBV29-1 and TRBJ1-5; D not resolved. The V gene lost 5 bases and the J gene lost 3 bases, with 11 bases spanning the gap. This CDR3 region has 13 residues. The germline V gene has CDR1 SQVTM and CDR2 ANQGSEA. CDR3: CSVSEATNQPQHF. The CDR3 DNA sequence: TGCAGCGTTTCAGAGGCGACCAATCAGCCCCAGCATTTT.

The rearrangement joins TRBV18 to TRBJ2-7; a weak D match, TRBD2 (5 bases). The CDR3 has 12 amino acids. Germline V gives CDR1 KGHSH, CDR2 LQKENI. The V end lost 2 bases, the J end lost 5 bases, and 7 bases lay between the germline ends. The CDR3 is CASSPAGDEQYF. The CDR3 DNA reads TGTGCCAGCTCACCAGCGGGCGACGAGCAGTACTTC.

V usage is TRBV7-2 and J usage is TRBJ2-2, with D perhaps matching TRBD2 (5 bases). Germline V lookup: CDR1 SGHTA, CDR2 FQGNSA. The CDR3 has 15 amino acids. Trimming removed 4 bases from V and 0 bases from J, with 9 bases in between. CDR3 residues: CASSSRLPNTGELFF. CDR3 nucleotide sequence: TGTGCCAGCAGCTCGAGACTACCGAACACCGGGGAGCTGTTTTTT. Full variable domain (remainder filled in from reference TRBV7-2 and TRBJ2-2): GAGVSQSPSNKVTEKGKDVELRCDPISGHTALYWYRQSLGQGLEFLIYFQGNSAPDKSGLPSDRFSAERTGGSVSTLTIQRTQQEDSAVYLCASSSRLPNTGELFFGEGSRLTVL.

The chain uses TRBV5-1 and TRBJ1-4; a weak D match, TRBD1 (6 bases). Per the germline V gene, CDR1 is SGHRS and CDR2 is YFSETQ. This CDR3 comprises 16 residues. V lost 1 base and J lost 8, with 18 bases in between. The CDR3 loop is CASSLSTGTPGEKLFF. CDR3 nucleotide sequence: TGCGCCAGCAGCTTGAGCACAGGGACCCCGGGGGAAAAACTGTTTTTT. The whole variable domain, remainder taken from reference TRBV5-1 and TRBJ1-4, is KAGVTQTPRYLIKTRGQQVTLSCSPISGHRSVSWYQQTPGQGLQFLFEYFSETQRNKGNFPGRFSGRQFSNSRSEMNVSTLELGDSALYLCASSLSTGTPGEKLFFGSGTQLSVL.

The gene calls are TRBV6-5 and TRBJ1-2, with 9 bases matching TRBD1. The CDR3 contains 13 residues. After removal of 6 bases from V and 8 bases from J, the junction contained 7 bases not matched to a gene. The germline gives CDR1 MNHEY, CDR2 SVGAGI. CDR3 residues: CASSYGTGSGYTF. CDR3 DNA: TGTGCCAGCAGCTACGGGACAGGGAGCGGCTACACCTTC.

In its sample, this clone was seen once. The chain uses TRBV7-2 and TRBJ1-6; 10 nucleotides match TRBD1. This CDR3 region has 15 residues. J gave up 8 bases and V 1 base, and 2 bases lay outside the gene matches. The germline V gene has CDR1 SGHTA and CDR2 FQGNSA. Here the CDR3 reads CASSLVGTGDSPLHF. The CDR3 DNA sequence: TGTGCCAGCAGCTTAGTAGGGACAGGGGATTCACCCCTCCACTTT.

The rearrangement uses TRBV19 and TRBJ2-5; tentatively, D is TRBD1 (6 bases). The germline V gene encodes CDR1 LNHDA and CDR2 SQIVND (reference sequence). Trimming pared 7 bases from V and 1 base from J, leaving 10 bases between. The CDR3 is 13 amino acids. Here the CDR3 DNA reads TGTGCCAGTAAAACAGGGCCCCAAGAGACCCAGTACTTC. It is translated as CASKTGPQETQYF.

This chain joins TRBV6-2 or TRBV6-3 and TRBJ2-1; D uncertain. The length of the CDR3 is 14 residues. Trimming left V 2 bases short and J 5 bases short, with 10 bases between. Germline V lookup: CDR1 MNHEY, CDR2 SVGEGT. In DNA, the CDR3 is TGTGCCAGCAGTTACGGTCAGAAAAACAATGAGCAGTTCTTC. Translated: CASSYGQKNNEQFF.

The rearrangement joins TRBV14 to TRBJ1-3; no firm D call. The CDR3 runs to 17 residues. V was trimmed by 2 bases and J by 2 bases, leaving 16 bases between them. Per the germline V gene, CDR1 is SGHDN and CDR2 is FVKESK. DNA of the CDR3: TGTGCCAGCAGCCAATTTGTGGGCTCGAAAGCTGGAAACACCATATATTTT. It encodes CASSQFVGSKAGNTIYF.

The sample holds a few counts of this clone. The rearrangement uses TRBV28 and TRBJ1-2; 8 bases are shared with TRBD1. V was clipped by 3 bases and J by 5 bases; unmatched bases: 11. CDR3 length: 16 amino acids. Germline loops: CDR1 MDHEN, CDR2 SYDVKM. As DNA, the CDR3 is TGTGCCAGCAGTTTTGGTGCGGGACAGGCGCTATATGGCTACACCTTC. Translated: CASSFGAGQALYGYTF.